The rows below give T cell receptor beta chains drawn from one sample of a study of follicular helper T cells after annual influenza vaccination. This table comes from immunoSEQ multiplex PCR, and its TCRdb copy is limited to in-frame clones, with some not included. The table shows roughly 15,000 clones, with about four fifths occurring only once. The sequenced sample was CXCR5- memory CD4+ T cells sorted from blood, obtained on the day of influenza vaccination. The receptors derive from an adult who received the influenza vaccine. The CDR3 runs from the conserved cysteine through the conserved F or W. D genes are given only for firm matches. A row's size may be missing; if present it is once, few, many or a size class.

NA	TRBV2	NA	TRBJ1-5	CASSESPDGGFVDVNQPQHF	TGTGCCAGCAGTGAATCCCCGGATGGCGGATTCGTCGATGTTAATCAGCCCCAGCATTTT
TRBD1	TRBV7-9	few	TRBJ2-7	CASSFWDRDEEQYF	TGTGCCAGCAGCTTCTGGGACAGAGATGAAGAGCAGTACTTC
NA	TRBV15	few	TRBJ1-2	CATSRAGTYGYTF	TGTGCCACCAGCAGAGCCGGGACTTATGGCTACACCTTC
NA	TRBV19	NA	TRBJ1-2	CATSEGGSNYGYTF	TGTGCCACAAGTGAGGGGGGGAGTAACTATGGCTACACCTTC
TRBD2	TRBV11-3	NA	TRBJ2-3	CASSSGTSGGFTDTQYF	TGTGCCAGCAGCTCGGGGACTAGCGGGGGTTTCACAGATACGCAGTATTTT
NA	TRBV11-3	NA	TRBJ2-2	CASSLDTGTLSGELFF	TGTGCCAGCAGCTTAGACACAGGAACTTTGTCCGGGGAGCTGTTTTTT
TRBD1	TRBV5-1	NA	TRBJ1-3	CASSSDGDRDGNTIYF	TGCGCCAGCAGCTCCGACGGGGACAGAGATGGAAACACCATATATTTT
TRBD2	TRBV7-6	NA	TRBJ2-2	CASSPRAGVYGAGELFF	TGTGCCAGCAGCCCGAGAGCGGGGGTTTATGGGGCCGGGGAGCTGTTTTTT
NA	TRBV2	NA	TRBJ1-1	CASSSDRNTEAFF	TGTGCCAGCAGTTCGGACAGGAACACTGAAGCTTTCTTT
TRBD1	TRBV28	NA	TRBJ1-2	CASGSRGEDLNYGYTF	TGTGCCAGCGGAAGCAGGGGGGAAGACCTTAACTATGGCTACACCTTC
NA	TRBV7-8	NA	TRBJ2-5	CASSVFRDIQETQYF	TGTGCCAGCAGCGTATTCAGGGACATCCAAGAGACCCAGTACTTC
NA	TRBV11-2	NA	TRBJ1-1	CASSAGGKATEAFF	TGTGCCAGCAGTGCCGGGGGTAAGGCCACTGAAGCTTTCTTT
TRBD1	TRBV29-1	once	TRBJ1-2	CSAGQVAYGYTF	TGCAGCGCGGGACAGGTAGCCTATGGCTACACCTTC
TRBD1	TRBV4-3	NA	TRBJ2-2	CASSQGTGYNGELFF	TGCGCCAGCAGCCAAGGGACAGGGTATAACGGGGAGCTGTTTTTT
TRBD2	TRBV9	NA	TRBJ2-1	CASSASGGQQFF	TGTGCCAGCAGCGCTAGCGGGGGGCAGCAGTTCTTC
NA	TRBV5-1	NA	TRBJ2-3	CASSHSRATDTQYF	TGCGCCAGCAGCCATAGCCGGGCGACAGATACGCAGTATTTT
TRBD1	TRBV5-1	few	TRBJ1-6	CASSRGQGNSPLHF	TGCGCCAGCAGCAGGGGACAGGGGAATTCACCCCTCCACTTT
NA	TRBV2	NA	TRBJ1-3	CASSEDRSSGNTIYF	TGTGCCAGCAGTGAAGACAGGTCCTCTGGAAACACCATATATTTT
NA	TRBV7-2	NA	TRBJ2-3	CASSWQLEDTQYF	TGTGCCAGCAGCTGGCAACTGGAGGATACGCAGTATTTT
TRBD1	TRBV6-5	NA	TRBJ2-2	CASSYTGQGGTGELFF	TGTGCCAGCAGTTACACGGGACAGGGCGGCACCGGGGAGCTGTTTTTT
NA	TRBV19	NA	TRBJ1-5	CASRDRVNQPQHF	TGTGCCAGTAGAGACAGAGTCAATCAGCCCCAGCATTTT
TRBD1	TRBV6-1	NA	TRBJ1-1	CASSDQTGGSTEAFF	TGTGCCAGCAGTGACCAAACAGGGGGGAGCACTGAAGCTTTCTTT
TRBD1	TRBV5-1	NA	TRBJ2-5	CASTDRGPETQYF	TGCGCCAGCACAGACAGGGGGCCGGAGACCCAGTACTTC
NA	TRBV14	NA	TRBJ1-6	CASSQDRKGVIGRSYNSPLHF	TGTGCCAGCAGCCAAGATAGGAAGGGGGTCATTGGGCGCTCCTATAATTCACCCCTCCACTTT
TRBD1	TRBV7-9	few	TRBJ2-7	CASSSRGPNEQYF	TGTGCCAGCAGCTCCAGGGGGCCCAACGAGCAGTACTTC
NA	TRBV14	NA	TRBJ1-6	CASSQDLRSSPLHF	TGTGCCAGCAGCCAAGATCTAAGGAGTTCACCCCTCCACTTT
NA	TRBV18	NA	TRBJ2-1	CASSPQGQGVNEQFF	TGTGCCAGCTCACCACAGGGGCAGGGAGTCAATGAGCAGTTCTTC
NA	TRBV18	NA	TRBJ2-7	CASSPNSRYEQYF	TGTGCCAGCTCACCAAACAGCCGCTACGAGCAGTACTTC
TRBD1	TRBV28	NA	TRBJ2-2	CASSFPGWDRDTGELFF	TGTGCCAGCAGTTTCCCCGGTTGGGACAGGGACACCGGGGAGCTGTTTTTT
NA	TRBV19	NA	TRBJ2-5	CASSIGVGETQYF	TGTGCCAGTAGTATAGGCGTGGGGGAGACCCAGTACTTC
NA	TRBV11-1	NA	TRBJ2-4	CASSLLAGGGPYAKNIQYF	TGTGCCAGCAGCTTATTGGCCGGAGGAGGCCCCTACGCCAAAAACATTCAGTACTTC
NA	TRBV18	NA	TRBJ2-1	CASSPQAGSSYNEQFF	TGTGCCAGCTCACCACAGGCGGGGAGCTCCTACAATGAGCAGTTCTTC
NA	TRBV7-9	NA	TRBJ1-2	CASSLNRDSSYGYTF	TGTGCCAGCAGCCTAAACAGGGATTCTTCCTATGGCTACACCTTC
NA	TRBV30	NA	TRBJ1-1	CAWSVPQGRAEAFF	TGTGCCTGGAGTGTACCCCAAGGACGGGCTGAAGCTTTCTTT
NA	TRBV5-1	once	TRBJ2-5	CASSLDLETQYF	TGCGCCAGCAGCTTGGATTTAGAGACCCAGTACTTC
NA	TRBV19	NA	TRBJ2-2	CASSSMGELFF	TGTGCCAGTAGTTCGATGGGGGAGCTGTTTTTT
TRBD2	TRBV4-3	NA	TRBJ2-3	CASSQESTSGGANTQYF	TGCGCCAGCAGCCAAGAATCGACTAGCGGGGGGGCAAATACGCAGTATTTT
NA	TRBV6-5	once	TRBJ1-2	CASSLDRGYTF	TGTGCCAGCAGTTTAGACAGGGGCTACACCTTC
NA	TRBV29-1	NA	TRBJ1-5	CSVVEGNHQPQHF	TGCAGCGTTGTTGAGGGGAATCATCAGCCCCAGCATTTT
TRBD1	TRBV7-8	NA	TRBJ2-7	CASSQQGAGEEQYF	TGTGCCAGCAGTCAACAGGGGGCCGGGGAAGAGCAGTACTTC
NA	TRBV2	few	TRBJ1-2	CASSAEGNYGYTF	TGTGCCAGCAGTGCGGAGGGGAACTATGGCTACACCTTC
NA	TRBV11-3	NA	TRBJ2-7	CASSLGTGMEEQYF	TGTGCCAGCAGCCTAGGCACAGGGATGGAAGAGCAGTACTTC
NA	TRBV28	few	TRBJ1-2	CASTGELPRDGYTF	TGTGCCAGCACGGGGGAACTCCCCCGGGATGGCTACACCTTC
NA	TRBV28	once	TRBJ1-5	CASSFRLSQPQHF	TGTGCCAGCAGTTTCCGTTTATCTCAGCCCCAGCATTTT
TRBD1	TRBV10-2	NA	TRBJ1-6	CASSDRDSNNSPLHF	TGCGCCAGCAGTGACCGGGACAGTAATAATTCACCCCTCCACTTT
NA	TRBV18	few	TRBJ2-7	CASSPPKPLSYEQYF	TGTGCCAGCTCACCACCGAAGCCTCTCTCCTACGAGCAGTACTTC
NA	TRBV28	NA	TRBJ1-6	CASSPPGRGVLSPLHF	TGTGCCAGCAGTCCCCCCGGGCGGGGGGTTCTTTCACCCCTCCACTTT
NA	TRBV7-8	NA	TRBJ1-5	CASSLDPGGRSNQPQHF	TGTGCCAGCAGCTTAGATCCTGGGGGGCGAAGCAATCAGCCCCAGCATTTT
NA	TRBV2	NA	TRBJ2-1	CASTVFDEQFF	TGTGCCAGCACGGTCTTCGATGAGCAGTTCTTC
NA	TRBV7-2	NA	TRBJ1-6	CASSMGPDSPLHF	TGTGCCAGCAGCATGGGGCCTGATTCACCCCTCCACTTT
NA	TRBV23-1	NA	TRBJ2-2	CASSPPSDSTGELFF	TGCGCCAGCAGTCCCCCGAGCGACTCCACCGGGGAGCTGTTTTTT
NA	TRBV7-3	NA	TRBJ2-2	CASSLTSSSQGTGELFF	TGTGCCAGCAGCTTAACTTCGTCCTCTCAAGGCACCGGGGAGCTGTTTTTT